The subject of this entry is one T cell receptor (beta chain). This clone was recorded a few times. It has no known antigen specificity. It has no much larger one-base neighbor in the sample; base qualities were not kept. The sample belongs to a study of cytomegalovirus exposure and HLA in healthy donors (dated by TCRdb to the late 2010s). For context, the study as a whole: In an earlier analysis of some 610 of the donors, 276 Gb of sequence data and 90 million to 120 million unique TCR beta sequences from approximately 180 million T cells were reported. An early release covering more than 500 HLA-typed donors comprised about 290 gigabases of sequencing data and about 90 million unique TCR sequences. The genetic ancestry cluster associated with self-reported Caucasian donors included about four fifths of the roughly 390 genotyped donors. The study aimed to test whether cataloging public T cell receptors could reveal signatures of past pathogen exposure. The study profiled the T cell repertoires of more than 500 subjects by immunosequencing and related them to cytomegalovirus serostatus. Besides the first cohort of around 700 subjects, a separate validation cohort made up of over 95 different subjects was used. To predict cytomegalovirus infection status, the study brought together high-throughput TCR immunosequencing, statistical association of individual TCRs with disease status, and machine learning. In a later analysis, previously published TCR beta repertoires from 500 to 750 donors were re-analyzed and high-resolution HLA genotyping was added so that TCR occurrence patterns could be studied. In the later analysis, no new phenotypic data were used to find candidate immune exposures; instead, reliance was placed on TCR beta sequences and their occurrence across donors. An earlier analysis of several hundred of the donors applied high-throughput TCR beta sequencing to assess whether each TCR beta V gene segment acted as functional or pseudogenic. Donor age, sex, ethnicity and CMV serostatus were collected together with the repertoire data. A later genetic analysis took genome-wide SNP genotypes for about 65% of the roughly 670 donors and used that subset as a discovery cohort. Every discovery cohort repertoire had been produced on one sequencing platform. Both class I and class II loci were covered by HLA typing, at four-digit resolution. Typing coverage varied by locus: roughly 629-640 donors for A, B, C, DRB1 and DQB1; some 520 for DQA1; some 610 for DPA1; some 470 for DPB1. Because of strong linkage in the cohort, roughly five DR-DQ haplotypes were treated as single units for association and clustering. Across approximately 400 genotyped donors of the cohort, an average of roughly 250,000 unique TCR beta nucleotide sequences per donor were sequenced, and about a sixth of those sequences were non-productive.

Summary of the overall study and its limitations: In the study, approximately 160 TCR beta chains were listed as associated with cytomegalovirus. In vitro tests confirmed that a few of the cytomegalovirus-associated TCR beta chains recognize cytomegalovirus antigens. In a later analysis, HLA-associated TCR beta chains showed more clonal expansion and lower generation probabilities than non-associated chains that were equally common. Immune exposure information for the cohort was limited to CMV serostatus. Because HLA typing was unavailable for some donors at each locus, only the typed subset was used in association tests. Most CMV-associated TCR beta chains appeared to be HLA-restricted in a later analysis, and the HLA associations seemed to be driven largely by CMV exposure. Correlated functional status among segregating V segments might reflect linkage disequilibrium, but an unknown experimental factor could not be ruled out. In a later genetic analysis, fewer N-insertions in productive TCRs were reported among donors in an Asian-associated ancestry cluster than the roughly 640-donor mean. The presence/absence analyses assumed that sequencing depth was roughly uniform across donors, and that assumption may not be true. The authors suggested that the approach could potentially be generalized to other disease states and immunological phenotypes. In both the original and validation cohorts, the classifier was reported to diagnose cytomegalovirus status with high specificity and sensitivity. Some IMGT-functional V segments, including TRBV6-2 and TRBV6-3, could not be distinguished by the 87-base-pair reads and were therefore excluded. In an earlier analysis of about 600 of the donors, most TCR beta V segments appeared in productive rearrangements about 87% or about 30% of the time, broadly matching IMGT annotations. Only TCR beta chains were sequenced in this cohort, and the absence of alpha or paired-chain data limited detectable features. Several of the top co-occurrence clusters appeared to be linked to parvovirus B19, influenza, CMV and Epstein-Barr virus, according to a later analysis. According to a later analysis, TCR association rates differed among HLA loci, with DRB1 alleles showing the most associated TCRs and HLA-C alleles showing the fewest. When HLA alleles, especially DR and DQ, strongly co-occurred, TCR associations were difficult to assign to individual alleles. An association between a missense DCLRE1C variant and V-gene and J-gene trimming of TCR beta chains was found in a later genetic analysis and replicated in an independent cohort. A further reported finding was that TCR beta sequences accurately predicted the HLA-A and HLA-B alleles for most subjects in the first cohort. At a false discovery rate of 0.05, a later analysis linked some 18,000 TCR beta sequences to specific HLA alleles. The sequencing pipeline was judged likely to have produced a cluster of highly shared sequence variants as a technical artifact. About 17 rarely observed V segments, including chromosome 9 orphons, were excluded from the earlier analysis of approximately 500 of the donors because counts were too low. Most TCR sequences were observed very rarely across donors, whereas some public TCRs were present in many individuals.

The cohort consisted of 600 or so healthy bone marrow donors. At the time of sampling, every cohort member was nominally healthy, though immune exposures that went unrecorded were likely present. The donor tested CMV seronegative, placing the donor among the 350 or so seronegative members of the cohort. A peripheral blood sample was provided by each donor, and peripheral blood mononuclear cells were used for TCR beta sequencing. The Qiagen DNeasy Blood Extraction Kit was used to extract genomic DNA from the blood cell samples. The CDR3 numbers 16 residues from cysteine through phenylalanine. Left in the record is the CDR3 DNA by itself, 48 bases read in frame from the first base. V lost 0 bases and J lost 0 bases, and the count of bases not matched to a germline gene is 3. CDR1 and CDR2 are read off the germline V gene as MNHEY and SVGAGI. The library was prepared using the immunoSEQ multiplex PCR assay. For the multiplex PCR, a mixture combining 60 forward primers for TCR Vbeta segments and 13 reverse primers for TCR Jbeta segments was used. The CDR3 region of rearranged TCR beta genes was amplified from genomic DNA with a multiplex PCR assay. The amplified TCR beta libraries were sequenced on the Illumina HiSeq System as 87-base-pair reads. In the authors' own workflow: In a later analysis, approximately 74 million unique TCR beta chains were counted across the roughly 670 repertoires, and roughly 9.9 million of these chains were shared by at least two donors. To remove PCR and sequencing errors, raw reads were error-corrected and collapsed into unique sequences using a nearest-neighbor algorithm that merged closely related sequences. To assign V, D and J gene segments, CDR3 sequences were aligned to IMGT reference sequences. For a sequence to be retained, a match of at least six nucleotides to both a V gene segment and a J gene segment was required. Rearrangements were called productive when the CDR3 lacked stop codons and stayed in frame with V and J; all others were non-productive. Following IMGT convention, CDR3 was defined as the stretch from the second conserved V-encoded cysteine up to the conserved J-encoded phenylalanine. Sequences without an unambiguous match to a single V gene segment were excluded from the earlier analysis of about 630 of the donors. In an earlier analysis of a few hundred of the donors, a V segment was called functional when productive rearrangements were above 56.7%, and segregating when the standard deviation between donors exceeded 5%. A statistical classification framework was built for diagnosing cytomegalovirus status from the catalog of TCR beta chain sequences. A later analysis assigned V and J genes by comparing TCR nucleotide sequences with IMGT/GENE-DB human TR gene sequences. In a later analysis, CDR3 sequences and most-parsimonious VDJ recombination scenarios were assigned using the TCRdist pipeline. A later analysis defined each TCR beta chain by its CDR3 amino acid sequence plus V-gene family, and excluded reads lacking a unique V-gene family. In a later analysis, 500 to 650 highly shared, low-generation-probability nucleotide sequences were removed to address suspected cross-contamination and a sequencing artifact. For each public chain, a later analysis derived a clonal expansion index from normalized ranks of inferred template counts within each repertoire. A later analysis computed generation probabilities with a VDJ recombination model fitted to out-of-frame rearrangements, and checked the results against IGoR. A later analysis scored TCR-TCR, TCR-HLA and TCR-CMV co-occurrence with hypergeometric tests, applying a repertoire-size bias correction to TCR pairs. False discovery rates were estimated in a later analysis by permuting HLA or CMV assignments 20 times. In a later analysis, co-occurring TCRs were grouped with DBSCAN, and TCRdist sequence similarity was added when clustering was performed within HLA-allele-positive subsets. Repertoires with fewer than 30,000 or more than 120,000 public chains, plus five repertoires with anomalous nucleotide sharing, were excluded from co-occurrence clustering. This is the immuneACCESS table as TCRdb keeps it, with only in-frame sequences that have V and J called. A part of the clones is gone; compared with another copy, unresolved V genes explain less than half, and the rest is unexplained. For V, J and clone size, that table is used; D and trimming come from the DNA. The sample table lists 140,000 to 150,000 clones, 73% of them with a count of one. The ten top clones hold 1.5% to 2% of the sample.

The V and J genes are TRBV6-5 and TRBJ1-2, and 8 junction bases match TRBD1. Sequenced sample: PBMCs. This receptor was obtained from a woman aged 18 to 35 in good health and CMV-seronegative. The CDR3 in this case is CASSYSTGATNYGYTF. The nucleotides read TGTGCCAGCAGTTACTCGACAGGGGCCACTAACTATGGCTACACCTTC.